Sequencing of this T cell receptor beta chain was carried out in a study of OX40 agonist ivuxolimab in advanced cancers. People who had autoimmune disease history or systemic immunosuppression were excluded. The CDR3 contains 14 residues. V was clipped by 7 bases and J by 0 bases, with 13 bases between them. Germline V gives CDR1 SGHRS, CDR2 YFSETQ. Assay: immunoSEQ multiplex PCR; the TCRdb copy retains only in-frame clones and omits some. The data contain approximately 74,000 clones, approximately 91% of them singletons. The source was CD4+ or CD8+ T cells sorted from blood, collected in a trial of the OX40 agonist ivuxolimab. The rearrangement joins TRBV5-1 to TRBJ1-2; tentative D call: TRBD1 (5 bases). The source of this sequence is an adult with an advanced solid tumor such as melanoma, head and neck, liver or kidney cancer. CDR3 amino acids: CASCLDSANYGYTF. The CDR3 DNA sequence: TGCGCCAGCTGTTTAGACAGCGCTAACTATGGCTACACCTTC. The full variable domain, its missing parts supplied by reference TRBV5-1 and TRBJ1-2, is KAGVTQTPRYLIKTRGQQVTLSCSPISGHRSVSWYQQTPGQGLQFLFEYFSETQRNKGNFPGRFSGRQFSNSRSEMNVSTLELGDSALYLCASCLDSANYGYTFGSGTRLTVV.